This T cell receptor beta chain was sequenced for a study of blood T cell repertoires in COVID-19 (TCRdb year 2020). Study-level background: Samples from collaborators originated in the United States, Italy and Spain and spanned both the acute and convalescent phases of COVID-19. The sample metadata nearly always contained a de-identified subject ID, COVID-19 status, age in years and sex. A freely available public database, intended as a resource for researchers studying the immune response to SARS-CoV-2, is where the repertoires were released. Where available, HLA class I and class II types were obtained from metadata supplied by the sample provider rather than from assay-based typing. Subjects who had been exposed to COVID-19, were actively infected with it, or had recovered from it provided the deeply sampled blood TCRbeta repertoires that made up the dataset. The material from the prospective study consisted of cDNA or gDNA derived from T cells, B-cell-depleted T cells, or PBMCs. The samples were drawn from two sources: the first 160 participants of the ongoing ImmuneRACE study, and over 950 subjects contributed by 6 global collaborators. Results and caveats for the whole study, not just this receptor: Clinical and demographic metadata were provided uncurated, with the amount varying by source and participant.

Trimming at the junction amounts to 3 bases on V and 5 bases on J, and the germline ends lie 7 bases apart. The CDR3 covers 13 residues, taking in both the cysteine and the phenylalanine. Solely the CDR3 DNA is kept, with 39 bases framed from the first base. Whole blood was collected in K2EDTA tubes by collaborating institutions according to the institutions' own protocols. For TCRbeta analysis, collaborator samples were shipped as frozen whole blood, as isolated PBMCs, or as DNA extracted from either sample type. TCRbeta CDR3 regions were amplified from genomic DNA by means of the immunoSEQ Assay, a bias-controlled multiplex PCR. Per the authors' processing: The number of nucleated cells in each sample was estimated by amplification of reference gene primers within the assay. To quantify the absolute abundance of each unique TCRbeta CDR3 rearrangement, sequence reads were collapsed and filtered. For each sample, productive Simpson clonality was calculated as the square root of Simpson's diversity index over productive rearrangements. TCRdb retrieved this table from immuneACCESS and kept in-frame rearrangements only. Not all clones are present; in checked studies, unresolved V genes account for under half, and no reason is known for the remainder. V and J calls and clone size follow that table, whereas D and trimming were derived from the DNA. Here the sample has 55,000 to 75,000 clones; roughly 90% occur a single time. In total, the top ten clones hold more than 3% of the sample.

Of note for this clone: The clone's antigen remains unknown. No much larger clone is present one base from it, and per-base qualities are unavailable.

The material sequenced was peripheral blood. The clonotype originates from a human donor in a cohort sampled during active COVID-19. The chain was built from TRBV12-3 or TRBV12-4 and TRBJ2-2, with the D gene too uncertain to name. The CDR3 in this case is CASSFYLTGELFF. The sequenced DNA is TGTGCCAGCAGTTTTTACTTGACCGGGGAGCTGTTTTTT.